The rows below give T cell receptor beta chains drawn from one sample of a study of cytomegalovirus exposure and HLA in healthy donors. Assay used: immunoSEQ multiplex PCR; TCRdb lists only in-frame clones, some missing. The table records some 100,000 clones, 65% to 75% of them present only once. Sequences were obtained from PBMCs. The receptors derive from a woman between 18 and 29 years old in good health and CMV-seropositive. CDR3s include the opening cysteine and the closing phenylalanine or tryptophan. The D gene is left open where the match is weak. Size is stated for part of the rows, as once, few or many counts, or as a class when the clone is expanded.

CASSQDEAYEQYF	TGCGCCAGCAGCCAAGATGAAGCTTATGAGCAGTACTTC	-	TRBV4-3	TRBJ2-7	-
CASSSGLAGTTGELFF	TGTGCCAGCAGCTCGGGACTAGCGGGAACGACCGGGGAGCTGTTTTTT	-	TRBV7-6	TRBJ2-2	TRBD2
CAWTVANVLTF	TGTGCCTGGACAGTGGCCAACGTCCTGACTTTC	-	TRBV30	TRBJ2-6	-
CASSPQGGGTEAFF	TGCGCCAGCAGCCCACAGGGAGGGGGCACTGAAGCTTTCTTT	once	TRBV5-1	TRBJ1-1	-
CASSFRLAGGPLSYNEQFF	TGTGCCAGCAGCTTTCGACTAGCGGGAGGCCCACTTTCCTACAATGAGCAGTTCTTC	-	TRBV7-3	TRBJ2-1	TRBD2
CASSLGGTGDGYTF	TGTGCCAGCAGCTTAGGGGGTACAGGGGATGGCTACACCTTC	-	TRBV13	TRBJ1-2	TRBD1
CASSSPYVGTEAFF	TGTGCCAGCAGCTCCCCCTACGTCGGGACTGAAGCTTTCTTT	-	TRBV5-5	TRBJ1-1	-
CASSSTGSNYEQYF	TGTGCCAGCAGCTCCACAGGGTCGAACTACGAGCAGTACTTC	-	TRBV7-8	TRBJ2-7	-
CASSYSRQGGGNTIYF	TGTGCCAGCAGTTACTCGAGACAGGGTGGCGGAAACACCATATATTTT	-	TRBV6-5	TRBJ1-3	TRBD1
CASRPTGRYGYTF	TGCGCCAGCAGACCTACAGGACGCTATGGCTACACCTTC	-	TRBV6-5	TRBJ1-2	-
CASSQEREGSEQYF	TGCGCCAGCAGCCAAGAACGGGAGGGTTCCGAGCAGTACTTC	-	TRBV4-1	TRBJ2-7	TRBD2
CASTVNSRSTGELFF	TGTGCCAGCACCGTAAATTCGAGATCCACCGGGGAGCTGTTTTTT	-	TRBV5-4	TRBJ2-2	-